The 30 T cell receptor beta chains listed next were all sequenced from one sample in a study of neoadjuvant anti-PD-1 for oral cavity cancer. The data were produced by immunoSEQ multiplex PCR, yet TCRdb's version contains in-frame clones alone and is incomplete. The sample has around 81,000 clones, under 85% seen once. The sample here was PBMCs, taken before nivolumab (anti-PD-1) treatment. The receptors originated from a person aged 40-85 years with oral cavity squamous cell carcinoma.

V and J are TRBV20-1 and TRBJ2-7; D uncertain. Germline CDR1 and CDR2: DFQATT and SNEGSKA (reference sequence). CDR3 length equals 11 residues. For the CDR3, the DNA is TGCAGCGCCCATAGGGTCGACGAGCAGTACTTC. Amino acid sequence: CSAHRVDEQYF.

This clone occurred a few times. This chain links TRBV2 with TRBJ1-3; D may be TRBD1 (5 bases). The CDR3 runs 14 residues. In germline, CDR1 is SNHLY, CDR2 FYNNEI. V was pared by 8 bases and J by 4 bases, with 15 bases between. CDR3 in DNA: TGTGCCAGCTCGGCAGGGATGACAGGAAACACCATATATTTT. Amino acids: CASSAGMTGNTIYF.

The V and J genes are TRBV19 and TRBJ2-1; D gene unclear. The CDR3 extends over 14 amino acids. CDR1 is LNHDA, CDR2 SQIVND, per germline (reference sequence). V gave up 8 bases and J gave up 0 bases, with 11 bases separating them. CDR3 DNA: TGTGCCAGTGGCTTCCTGAGCTCCTACAATGAGCAGTTCTTC. It translates to CASGFLSSYNEQFF.

The V gene is TRBV6-5, the J gene TRBJ2-2, with 8 bases identical to TRBD2. The CDR3 consists of 15 residues. V lost 2 bases to trimming and J lost 5 bases; unmatched junction nucleotides: 4. Germline CDR1 is MNHEY and CDR2 is SVGAGI. The CDR3 DNA reads as TGTGCCAGCAGTTACCAGCGGGAGCGGACCGGGGAGCTGTTTTTT. It is translated as CASSYQRERTGELFF.

In its sample, this clone was seen once. This chain joins TRBV6-5 and TRBJ1-3; TRBD1 is a possible D gene (5 bases). CDR3 length: 15 residues. CDR1 is MNHEY, CDR2 SVGAGI, per germline. V lost 6 bases, J lost 0 bases, and 12 bases lay in between. CDR3 sequence: CASRPDSSSGNTIYF. The DNA for the CDR3 is TGTGCCAGCAGACCCGACAGCAGCTCTGGAAACACCATATATTTT.

The chain couples TRBV7-3 to TRBJ1-2; a weak D match, TRBD1 (6 bases). Germline loops: CDR1 SGHTA, CDR2 FQGTGA. V was trimmed by 3 bases and J by 0 bases, leaving 14 bases between them. There are 16 residues in the CDR3. The CDR3 here is CASSFRDTPSNYGYTF. The DNA of the CDR3 is TGTGCCAGCAGCTTCCGGGACACCCCATCTAACTATGGCTACACCTTC.

This clone was detected only once. V is TRBV29-1 and J is TRBJ1-2; D is uncertain. The V gene lost 6 bases and the J gene lost 0 bases, with 17 bases spanning the gap. CDR1 SQVTM and CDR2 ANQGSEA come from the germline V gene. The CDR3 extends over 15 amino acids. The CDR3 DNA reads as TGCAGCGTCCCAACGCCTACACAAGCTAACTATGGCTACACCTTC. Its protein is CSVPTPTQANYGYTF.

The chain uses TRBV5-4 and TRBJ1-1, with TRBD1 matching 11 bases. This CDR3 comprises 15 residues. In germline, CDR1 is SGHNT, CDR2 YYREEE (reference sequence). The J segment lost 4 bases and the V segment lost 0 bases, leaving 2 bases of the junction unmatched. The CDR3 sequence: CASSLAGTGGTEAFF. The CDR3 DNA follows: TGTGCCAGCAGCTTGGCCGGGACAGGGGGCACTGAAGCTTTCTTT.

The chain uses TRBV6-5 and TRBJ2-1; tentatively, D is TRBD2 (6 bases). CDR1 and CDR2 (germline): MNHEY, SVGAGI. The CDR3 covers 14 residues. V was pared by 8 bases and J by 3 bases, with 14 bases between. The CDR3 nucleotides read TGTGCCAGCGGAATAGCGGTAGGCTACAATGAGCAGTTCTTC. It yields the protein CASGIAVGYNEQFF.

The V gene is TRBV6-6, the J gene TRBJ2-7; TRBD2 agrees at 12 bases. V was pared by 5 bases and J by 3 bases, with 5 bases of the junction left unmatched. The germline V gene has CDR1 MNHNY and CDR2 SVGAGI (reference sequence). CDR3 size: 15 residues. In DNA form, the CDR3 reads TGTGCCAGCAGTCAGGGGACTAGCGGGCTCTACGAGCAGTACTTC. Its translation: CASSQGTSGLYEQYF.

V and J are TRBV6-1 and TRBJ1-1, with 9 bases aligning to TRBD1. The CDR3 extends over 14 amino acids. J lost 4 bases, V lost 7 bases, and 7 bases had no gene match. Germline values: CDR1 MNHNS, CDR2 SASEGT. CDR3 in DNA: TGTGCCAGCACCCAGGACAGGGGAGGCACTGAAGCTTTCTTT. This sequence encodes CASTQDRGGTEAFF.

The chain couples TRBV7-9 to TRBJ1-1, with TRBD1 identical over 8 bases. Germline assignment: CDR1 SEHNR and CDR2 FQNEAQ (reference sequence). Trimming at V came to 6 bases and at J to 1 base, leaving 13 bases not matched to a gene. The CDR3 is 17 amino acids. Here the CDR3 DNA reads TGTGCCAGCAGAACTATGGGCACGGACAGGGCGAACACTGAAGCTTTCTTT. This gives the protein CASRTMGTDRANTEAFF.

The V gene is TRBV7-6, the J gene TRBJ1-2, with D unresolved. Germline loops: CDR1 SGHVS, CDR2 FNYEAQ. The CDR3 contains 14 residues. Trimming removed 1 base from V and 4 bases from J, with 10 bases in between. This CDR3 reads CASSLGSGPYGYTF. CDR3 sequence (DNA): TGTGCCAGCAGCTTAGGTTCGGGCCCCTATGGCTACACCTTC.

This chain links TRBV29-1 with TRBJ2-7; 14 nucleotides align to TRBD2. The germline CDR1 and CDR2 sequences are SQVTM and ANQGSEA. The trim removed 3 bases at V and 2 bases at J, leaving 6 bases unmatched. The CDR3 consists of 16 residues. CDR3 DNA: TGCAGCGTTGAGGGGACTAGCGGGAGTTTACCCTACGAGCAGTACTTC. Protein: CSVEGTSGSLPYEQYF.

The chain recombines TRBV10-3 with TRBJ2-2, with a possible D match to TRBD2 (5 bases). V dropped 4 bases and J dropped 4 bases, with 10 bases sitting between them. The CDR3 is 14 amino acids. Germline CDR1 is ENHRY and CDR2 is SYGVKD. The CDR3 DNA is TGTGCCATCAGTGGGGTGGAGGTCACCGGGGAGCTGTTTTTT. This codes for CAISGVEVTGELFF.

The J gene is TRBJ1-4, the V gene TRBV7-9; D is unclear. Germline V gene lookup returns CDR1 SEHNR and CDR2 FQNEAQ (reference sequence). Trimming took 3 bases from V and 6 from J, leaving 11 bases between them. The CDR3 spans 14 residues. The DNA of the CDR3 is TGTGCCAGCAGCTTGGGAGGTTCTGATGAAAAACTGTTTTTT. As protein: CASSLGGSDEKLFF.

This clone was found a few times. This chain links TRBV6-1 with TRBJ2-2, with 11 bases lining up with TRBD2. CDR3 size: 18 residues. CDR1 is MNHNS, CDR2 SASEGT, per germline. J gave up 6 bases and V 2 bases, and 11 bases lay outside the gene matches. The CDR3 DNA reads TGTGCCAGCAGTGAACTAGCGGGAGGCCATAAGGCGGCCGGGGAGCTGTTTTTT. This translates into CASSELAGGHKAAGELFF.

The chain uses TRBV5-1 and TRBJ2-6; D ambiguous. CDR1 is SGHRS, CDR2 YFSETQ, per germline. Trimming shortened V by 0 bases and J by 3 bases, and 4 bases separated the two germline ends. The CDR3 covers 14 residues. CDR3 amino acids: CASSLGGGANVLTF. CDR3 DNA: TGCGCCAGCAGCTTGGGCGGTGGGGCCAACGTCCTGACTTTC. The full variable domain, in which reference TRBV5-1 and TRBJ2-6 provide the parts outside the CDR3, is KAGVTQTPRYLIKTRGQQVTLSCSPISGHRSVSWYQQTPGQGLQFLFEYFSETQRNKGNFPGRFSGRQFSNSRSEMNVSTLELGDSALYLCASSLGGGANVLTFGAGSRLTVL.

This chain uses TRBV9 with TRBJ2-3; 9 bases map to TRBD2. The germline gives CDR1 SGDLS, CDR2 YYNGEE. With V trimmed by 2 bases and J by 6 bases, 10 bases remained unmatched. CDR3 length equals 16 residues. As DNA, the CDR3 is TGTGCCAGCAGCGTCGCGGCGGGAGGGAGTCAGGATACGCAGTATTTT. Translating it yields CASSVAAGGSQDTQYF.

The chain uses TRBV6-4 and TRBJ2-7; D is uncertain. The germline V and J ends were trimmed by 0 bases and 5 bases, with 20 bases remaining between them. The CDR3 is 17 amino acids. CDR1 MRHNA and CDR2 SNTAGT come from the germline V gene. The DNA for the CDR3 is TGTGCCAGCAGTGACTCGGAATCCGATTTTAAACCCCACGAGCAGTACTTC. Its protein product is CASSDSESDFKPHEQYF.

This chain joins TRBV29-1 and TRBJ2-5, with a weak D call TRBD1 (6 bases). V lost 5 bases and J lost 3, with 10 bases in between. Germline loops: CDR1 SQVTM, CDR2 ANQGSEA. The CDR3 contains 12 residues. The CDR3 DNA reads as TGCAGCGTTCGTCAGGGGAAAGAGACCCAGTACTTC. Its translation is CSVRQGKETQYF. Full variable domain (missing parts from reference TRBV29-1 and TRBJ2-5): SAVISQKPSRDICQRGTSLTIQCQVDSQVTMMFWYRQQPGQSLTLIATANQGSEATYESGFVIDKFPISRPNLTFSTLTVSNMSPEDSSIYLCSVRQGKETQYFGPGTRLLVL.

The V call is TRBV10-1, the J call TRBJ2-2; D is perhaps TRBD1 (6 bases). V gave up 7 bases and J gave up 3 bases, with 12 bases separating them. Per germline, CDR1 WNHNN and CDR2 SYGVQD (reference sequence). The CDR3 runs 14 residues. Written as DNA, the CDR3 is TGCGCCAGCACCGACAGGATTGACACCGGGGAGCTGTTTTTT. Its translation: CASTDRIDTGELFF.

This chain connects TRBV11-2 to TRBJ1-2, with TRBD1 identical over 7 bases. The V segment lost 5 bases and the J segment 6 bases; nucleotides outside the gene matches: 6. CDR1 and CDR2 from the germline V gene are SGHAT and FQNNGV. The length of the CDR3 is 13 residues. The CDR3 spells CASSPQGFDGYTF. The CDR3 DNA reads as TGTGCCAGCAGCCCACAGGGGTTCGATGGCTACACCTTC.

The chain is built from TRBV5-1 and TRBJ1-4; TRBD1 agrees at 8 bases. The CDR3 consists of 18 residues. With 5 bases clipped from V and 0 bases from J, the junction kept 12 bases outside the gene matches. The V gene's germline CDR1 is SGHRS and CDR2 YFSETQ. The CDR3 spells CASRSVGTGFATNEKLFF. The CDR3 region has the DNA TGCGCCAGCAGGTCGGTAGGGACAGGCTTTGCAACTAATGAAAAACTGTTTTTT.

J is TRBJ2-7 and V is TRBV6-6; 11 bases align to TRBD2. Looked up from germline, CDR1 is MNHNY and CDR2 is SVGAGI (reference sequence). V dropped 7 bases and J dropped 6; count of bases not matched to a gene: 8. This CDR3 has 14 amino acids. CDR3 in amino acids: CASTVLAGAREQYF. CDR3 DNA: TGTGCCAGCACCGTACTAGCGGGAGCACGCGAGCAGTACTTC.

This chain joins TRBV27 and TRBJ1-2; unclear D gene. This CDR3 has 13 residues. V was trimmed by 5 bases and J by 5 bases, leaving 12 bases between them. The germline V gene has CDR1 MNHEY and CDR2 SMNVEV (reference sequence). In DNA, the CDR3 is TGTGCCAGCAGTGAGACGCTAGGGTATGGCTACACCTTC. It translates to CASSETLGYGYTF.

The table lists this clone with a few counts. The chain couples TRBV5-6 to TRBJ2-3; D unresolved. Trimming removed 1 base at V and 2 bases at J, with 11 bases between. The CDR3 runs to 15 residues. In germline, CDR1 is SGHDT, CDR2 YYEEEE. In nucleotides, the CDR3 is TGTGCCAGCAGCTTGAGAAGTCCCGCCACAGATACGCAGTATTTT. Encoded protein: CASSLRSPATDTQYF.

In its sample, this clone was seen a few times. Other DNA sequences in this specimen translate into the identical CDR3. The chain is built from TRBV6-6 and TRBJ1-5; D gene ambiguous. The germline CDR1 and CDR2 sequences are MNHNY and SVGAGI (reference sequence). V lost 2 bases to trimming and J lost 1 base, with 6 bases between them. The CDR3 consists of 14 residues. CDR3: CASSYGVSNQPQHF. The CDR3 DNA is TGTGCCAGCAGTTACGGCGTCAGCAATCAGCCCCAGCATTTT.

V is TRBV7-9 and J is TRBJ1-2; D possibly corresponds to TRBD1 (6 bases). CDR1 and CDR2 (germline): SEHNR, FQNEAQ (reference sequence). This CDR3 has 19 residues. Trimming took off 2 bases at V and 1 base at J, with 23 bases between the two ends. CDR3 coding DNA: TGTGCCAGCAGCTTATCCGACCTTTCCCGGGGCAGGGGTAACTATGGCTACACCTTC. This codes for CASSLSDLSRGRGNYGYTF.

The genes are TRBV7-2 and TRBJ2-7; a weak D match, TRBD1 (6 bases). Trimming left V 8 bases short and J 9 bases short, with 20 bases between. The germline V gene has CDR1 SGHTA and CDR2 FQGNSA. The CDR3 is 13 residues long. The CDR3 protein is CASSAGAARGQYF. The CDR3 DNA is TGTGCCAGCTCGGCAGGGGCCGCTCGGGGGCAGTACTTC.